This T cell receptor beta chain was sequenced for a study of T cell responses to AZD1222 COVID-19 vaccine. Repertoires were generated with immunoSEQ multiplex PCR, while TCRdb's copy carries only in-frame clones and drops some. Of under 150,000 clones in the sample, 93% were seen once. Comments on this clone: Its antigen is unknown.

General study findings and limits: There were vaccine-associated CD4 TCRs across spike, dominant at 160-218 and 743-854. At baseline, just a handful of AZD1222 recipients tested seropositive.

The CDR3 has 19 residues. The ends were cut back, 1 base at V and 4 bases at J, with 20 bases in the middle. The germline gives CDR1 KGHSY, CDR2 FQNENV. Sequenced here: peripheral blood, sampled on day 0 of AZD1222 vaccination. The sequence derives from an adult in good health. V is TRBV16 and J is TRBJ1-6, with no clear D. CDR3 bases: TGTGCCAGCAGCCAATTTGGGCAGCCCAGTAAAGGATATAATTCACCCCTCCACTTT. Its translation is CASSQFGQPSKGYNSPLHF.